This TCR beta chain was found in a study of somatic mutations in cytotoxic T cells in rheumatoid arthritis (dated 2017 in TCRdb). Some background on the complete study: Patient peripheral blood (approximately 30 ml EDTA) was drawn right after diagnosis and before any treatment started. The study asked whether expanded CD8+ T-cell clones in newly diagnosed, untreated rheumatoid arthritis carry somatic mutations, and used TCRB deep sequencing to characterize clonality. Patients and controls did not essentially differ in median age, which was nearly identical between the groups. Sorted V beta1+ cells also underwent TCRB sequencing, and some V beta antibody-stained T-cell populations were flow-sorted at nearly 100% purity on a FACSAria II or Sony SH800. A total of 65 rheumatoid arthritis patients and 20 to 25 healthy controls underwent TCRB deep sequencing. Here is what the overall study found, with its caveats: CD8+ clonality increased with age in patients (Spearman r of about 0.49) but not in healthy controls. The expanded CD8+ clones had unknown antigen targets, and not appearing in virus-specific databases did not rule out that they were virus-specific. The slight TRBV07 underrepresentation in patients was not adjusted for multiple comparisons. Several identical CD8+ TCRB sequences were found in both blood and synovial fluid, and in about an eighth of the roughly 65 patients the largest CD8+ clone exceeded 20% of CD8+ cells. CD8+ T-cell clonality did not differ significantly between rheumatoid arthritis patients and age-matched healthy controls.

Positive magnetic bead selection on an AutoMACS was used to isolate CD4+ and CD8+ cells, with flow cytometry used to check purity. After a first flow cytometry screen using a TCR V beta antibody panel, clonal expansions were characterized through TCRB deep sequencing of sorted CD8+ fractions. Ficoll-Paque PLUS density gradient separation was used to isolate peripheral blood mononuclear cells. Nucleospin Tissue or Tissue XS kits were used to extract DNA from CD4-enriched, CD8-enriched or PBMC samples, and a Qubit 2.0 fluorometer was used for quantification. Genomic DNA underwent TCRB CDR3 sequencing using the immunoSEQ assay. Concerning the study's data processing: Only a few patient CD8+ clones larger than 1% matched published virus-specific TCRB sequences when compared against them. The analyses included only productive TCRB rearrangements. Clonality was calculated as a Shannon entropy-based productive clonality index, and a clone was defined by a unique TCRB CDR3 sequence. Repertoire overlap for a pair of samples was computed from each clone's template counts relative to total templates per sample. V-gene usage measured by flow cytometry correlated with TCRB sequencing V-gene usage, with a Spearman r of roughly 0.64. TCRdb holds this immuneACCESS table with in-frame rearrangements only. Some clones are missing; in checked studies, unresolved V genes explain under half, and the rest has no known cause. D and trimming were read from the DNA, whereas the V and J calls and clone size are those reported in that table. For this sample there are roughly 7,100 clones; about four fifths appear just once. Of the sample, 9.5% to 13% falls within the top ten clones.

With regard to this clone: This clone's antigen is unknown. It has no much larger one-base neighbor in the sample; base qualities were not kept.

The CDR3 numbers 16 residues from cysteine through phenylalanine. Of the read, only the CDR3 DNA is kept; its 48 bases are in frame from base 1. CDR1 MNHEY and CDR2 SMNVEV are derived from the germline V gene (reference sequence). After removal of 5 bases from V and 2 bases from J, the junction retains 9 bases not matched to a gene. This receptor was taken from an adult with rheumatoid arthritis. Material for sequencing was CD8+ T cells sorted from blood. The V and J genes are TRBV27 and TRBJ2-7; 10 bases in the middle match TRBD1. CDR3 loop: CASSPTPGTGAYEQYF. The DNA sequence is given as TGTGCCAGCAGTCCGACTCCGGGGACAGGGGCCTACGAGCAGTACTTC.